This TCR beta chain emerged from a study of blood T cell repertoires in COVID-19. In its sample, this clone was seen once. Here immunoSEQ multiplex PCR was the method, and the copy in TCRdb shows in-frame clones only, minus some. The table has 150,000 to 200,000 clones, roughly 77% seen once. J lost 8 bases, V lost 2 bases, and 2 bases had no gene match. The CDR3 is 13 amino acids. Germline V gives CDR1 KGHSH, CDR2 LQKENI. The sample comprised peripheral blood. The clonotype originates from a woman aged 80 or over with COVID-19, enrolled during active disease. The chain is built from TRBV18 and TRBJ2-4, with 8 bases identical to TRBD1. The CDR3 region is CASSPAGQDIQYF. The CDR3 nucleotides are TGTGCCAGCTCACCAGCGGGACAGGACATTCAGTACTTC. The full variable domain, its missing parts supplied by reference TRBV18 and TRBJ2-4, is NAGVMQNPRHLVRRRGQEARLRCSPMKGHSHVYWYRQLPEEGLKFMVYLQKENIIDESGMPKERFSAEFPKEGPSILRIQQVVRGDSAAYFCASSPAGQDIQYFGAGTRLSVL.